This T cell receptor (beta chain) originates from a study of T cell changes during pregnancy in multiple sclerosis (dated by TCRdb to the late 2010s). Concerning the study at large: In women with multiple sclerosis, the researchers looked at how the T cell repertoire shifted as pregnancy progressed.

As concerns this clone: The antigen it recognizes is unknown. No base quality values were provided; no much bigger clone lies one nucleotide off.

Per the germline V gene, SGHDN is the CDR1 and FVKESK is the CDR2. The CDR3, cysteine through phenylalanine, is 14 amino acids long. Of all the DNA, just the CDR3 is kept, 42 bases in frame from base 1. From V the trimming removes 3 bases and from J it removes 8 bases, while the gene matches leave 5 bases of the junction unaccounted for. The library was prepared using the immunoSEQ multiplex PCR assay. Sourced from immuneACCESS, this table was stored by TCRdb with only in-frame sequences that have V and J called. A share of the clones is absent; for the studies checked, an unresolved V gene accounts for under half, and the remainder has no known explanation. The sample table contains 40,000 to 50,000 clones; only one count was recorded for about 93% of them. The ten largest clones add up to 0.45% to 0.55% of the sample.

The input for sequencing was CD4+ T cells from peripheral blood mononuclear cells, taken in the first trimester of pregnancy. The receptor was isolated from a female donor with multiple sclerosis, enrolled in a pregnancy study. The chain uses TRBV14 and TRBJ1-4; TRBD1 matches 8 bases in the middle. The CDR3 has the sequence CASSQRTGLEKLFF. The DNA sequence follows: TGTGCCAGCAGCCAGAGGACAGGGTTGGAAAAACTGTTTTTT.